This T cell receptor (beta chain) was retrieved from a study of low-dose radiotherapy and immunotherapy resistance in tumors. The germline CDR1 and CDR2 sequences are SGHRS and YFSETQ. V dropped 1 base and J dropped 4 bases, with 8 bases sitting between them. The CDR3 has 13 residues. This clonotype was observed many times. TRAV- and TRBV-specific primers were used for first-strand cDNA, which covered alpha and beta chains. A constant-region primer paired with the V-primer adapter amplified TCRs over around 18 PCR cycles. TCRdb independently ran MiXCR on the reads; one entry per CDR3 protein. This sample has tens of thousands of distinct CDR3 sequences; roughly a sixth occur once, and the top ten carry less than 3%. The time point here: before trial treatment.

This specimen was PBMCs, taken before treatment. This chain connects TRBV5-1 to TRBJ2-5; tentative D call: TRBD2 (5 bases). The sequence came from a male donor with prostate cancer. The CDR3 bases are TGCGCCAGCAGCTTGCGGGGAAGAGAGACCCAGTACTTC. Translating gives CASSLRGRETQYF.